This TCR beta chain was retrieved from a study of read filtering for tumor transcriptome and immune sequencing. Study background: Patients were 16 to 20 male and about 15 female, mean age around 70 years, range 47 to 80. RNA-seq yielded only about 80 to 1,400 TCR reads, IR-seq about 3.5 to 10.27 million.

Many counts were recorded for this clonotype. The antigen is unknown. V gave up 2 bases and J gave up 2 bases; unmatched junction bases: 2. Germline CDR1 and CDR2: MDHEN and SYDVKM. This CDR3 is built from 15 residues. This library used approximately 370 ng RNA and molecular barcoded adaptors spanning alpha/delta and beta/gamma chains. A single record per CDR3 protein comes from TCRdb applying MiXCR to the reads. The sample shows over 35,000 distinct CDR3 sequences, 12% of them seen only once. Study-level points and caveats: Dropping single-read clonotypes raised IR-seq and RNA-seq shared-clonotype correlation. The sorted CD138-negative fraction was a mixed bone marrow immune population, not purified T cells.

This sequence was found in a donor at least 40 years old with multiple myeloma. V gene TRBV28 combines with J gene TRBJ2-3; the match to TRBD1 covers 9 bases. Source material: a population of CD138-negative cells sorted from bone marrow. The DNA of the CDR3 is TGTGCCAGCAGTTTAACAGGGGGCTTCACAGATACGCAGTATTTT. Translation: CASSLTGGFTDTQYF. Complete variable domain (other parts from reference TRBV28 and TRBJ2-3): DVKVTQSSRYLVKRTGEKVFLECVQDMDHENMFWYRQDPGLGLRLIYFSYDVKMKEKGDIPEGYSVSREKKERFSLILESASTNQTSMYLCASSLTGGFTDTQYFGPGTRLTVL.